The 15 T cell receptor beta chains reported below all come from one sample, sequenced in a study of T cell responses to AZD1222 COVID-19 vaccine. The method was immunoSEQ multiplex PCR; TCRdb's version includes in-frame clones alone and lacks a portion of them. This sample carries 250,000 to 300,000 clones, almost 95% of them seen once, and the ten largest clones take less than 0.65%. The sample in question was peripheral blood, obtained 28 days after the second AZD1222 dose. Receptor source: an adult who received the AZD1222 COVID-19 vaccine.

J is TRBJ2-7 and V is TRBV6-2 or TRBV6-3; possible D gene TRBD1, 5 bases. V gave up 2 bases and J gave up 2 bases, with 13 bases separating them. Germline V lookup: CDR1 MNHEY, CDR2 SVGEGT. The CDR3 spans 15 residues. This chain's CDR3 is CASSYGAGNTYEQYF. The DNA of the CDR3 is TGTGCCAGCAGTTACGGGGCAGGGAATACCTACGAGCAGTACTTC.

The CDR3 coding sequence is TGTGCCAGCAGCCAAAAAACAGGGTTTGGGTACTACGAGCAGTACTTC. The encoded protein is CASSQKTGFGYYEQYF. This chain joins TRBV14 and TRBJ2-7; tentative D call: TRBD1 (6 bases). V was trimmed by 2 bases and J by 3 bases, leaving 17 bases between them. The CDR3 has 16 amino acids. CDR1 and CDR2 from the germline V gene are SGHDN and FVKESK. Full variable domain (remainder filled in from reference TRBV14 and TRBJ2-7): EAGVTQFPSHSVIEKGQTVTLRCDPISGHDNLYWYRRVMGKEIKFLLHFVKESKQDESGMPNNRFLAERTGGTYSTLKVQPAELEDSGVYFCASSQKTGFGYYEQYFGPGTRLTVT.

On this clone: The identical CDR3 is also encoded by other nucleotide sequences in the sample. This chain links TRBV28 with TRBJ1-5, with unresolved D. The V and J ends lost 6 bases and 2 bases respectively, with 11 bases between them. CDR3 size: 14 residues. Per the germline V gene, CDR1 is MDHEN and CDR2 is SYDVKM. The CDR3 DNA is TGTGCCAGCAGCCGCGGGCAGGGCAATCAGCCCCAGCATTTT. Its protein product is CASSRGQGNQPQHF.

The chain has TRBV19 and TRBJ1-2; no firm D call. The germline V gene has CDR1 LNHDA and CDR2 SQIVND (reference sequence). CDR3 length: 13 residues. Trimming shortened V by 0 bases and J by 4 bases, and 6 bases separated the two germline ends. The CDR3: CASSIDPSYGYTF. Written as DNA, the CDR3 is TGTGCCAGTAGTATAGATCCCAGCTATGGCTACACCTTC.

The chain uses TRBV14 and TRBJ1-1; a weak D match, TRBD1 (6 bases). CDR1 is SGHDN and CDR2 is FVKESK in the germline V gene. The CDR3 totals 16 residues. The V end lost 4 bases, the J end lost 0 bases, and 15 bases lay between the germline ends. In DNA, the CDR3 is TGTGCCAGCAGCCCCTACCCGGGACACCTGAACACTGAAGCTTTCTTT. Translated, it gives CASSPYPGHLNTEAFF.

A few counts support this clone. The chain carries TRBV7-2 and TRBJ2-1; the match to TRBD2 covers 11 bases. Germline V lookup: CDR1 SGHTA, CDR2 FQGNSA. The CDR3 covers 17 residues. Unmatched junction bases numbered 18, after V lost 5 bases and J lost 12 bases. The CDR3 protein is CASSPRGGLAALRGQFF. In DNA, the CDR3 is TGTGCCAGCAGCCCCCGGGGGGGACTAGCGGCCCTCAGGGGGCAGTTCTTC.

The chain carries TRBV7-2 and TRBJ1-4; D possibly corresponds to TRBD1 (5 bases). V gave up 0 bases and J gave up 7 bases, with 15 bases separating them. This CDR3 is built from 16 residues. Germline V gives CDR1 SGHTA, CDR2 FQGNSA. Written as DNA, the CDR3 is TGTGCCAGCAGCTTAGCGCTGGGACTGAAGATTGAAAAACTGTTTTTT. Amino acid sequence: CASSLALGLKIEKLFF.

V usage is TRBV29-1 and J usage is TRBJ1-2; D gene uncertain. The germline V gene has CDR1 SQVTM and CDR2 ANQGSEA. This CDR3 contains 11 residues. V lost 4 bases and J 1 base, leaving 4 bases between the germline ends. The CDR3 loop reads CSVGDNYGYTF. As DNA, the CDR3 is TGCAGCGTTGGGGATAACTATGGCTACACCTTC.

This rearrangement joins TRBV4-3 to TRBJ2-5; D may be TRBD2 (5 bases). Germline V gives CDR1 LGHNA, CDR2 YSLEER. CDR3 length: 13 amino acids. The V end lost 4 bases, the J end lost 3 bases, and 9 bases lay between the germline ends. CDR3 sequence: CASSPGFEETQYF. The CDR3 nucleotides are TGCGCCAGCAGCCCGGGATTTGAAGAGACCCAGTACTTC.

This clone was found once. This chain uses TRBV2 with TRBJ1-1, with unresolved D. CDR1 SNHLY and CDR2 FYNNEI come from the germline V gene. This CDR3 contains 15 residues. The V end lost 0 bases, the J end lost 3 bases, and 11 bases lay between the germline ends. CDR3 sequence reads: CASSEAPRTHTEAFF. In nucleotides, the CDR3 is TGTGCCAGCAGTGAAGCGCCGAGAACCCACACTGAAGCTTTCTTT.

The CDR3 bases are TGTGCCAGCAGCTTTCTAGGGGGTACGGACACCGGGGAGCTGTTTTTT. Translating it yields CASSFLGGTDTGELFF. The genes are TRBV5-6 and TRBJ2-2; D perhaps matches TRBD1 (6 bases). The V end lost 2 bases, the J end lost 3 bases, and 14 bases lay between the germline ends. This CDR3 is built from 16 residues. Germline V gene lookup returns CDR1 SGHDT and CDR2 YYEEEE.

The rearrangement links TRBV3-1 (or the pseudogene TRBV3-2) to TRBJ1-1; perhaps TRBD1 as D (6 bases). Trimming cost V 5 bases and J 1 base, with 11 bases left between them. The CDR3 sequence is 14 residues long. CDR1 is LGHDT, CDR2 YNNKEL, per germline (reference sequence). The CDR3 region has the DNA TGTGCCAGCAGCTCCCGACAGGAGAACACTGAAGCTTTCTTT. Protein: CASSSRQENTEAFF.

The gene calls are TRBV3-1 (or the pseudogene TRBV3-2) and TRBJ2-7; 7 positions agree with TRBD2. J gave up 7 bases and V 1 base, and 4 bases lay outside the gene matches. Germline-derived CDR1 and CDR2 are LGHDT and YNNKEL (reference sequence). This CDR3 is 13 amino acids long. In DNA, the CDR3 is TGTGCCAGCAGCCAAGTGTCGGGGGGAGAGCAGTACTTC. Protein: CASSQVSGGEQYF.

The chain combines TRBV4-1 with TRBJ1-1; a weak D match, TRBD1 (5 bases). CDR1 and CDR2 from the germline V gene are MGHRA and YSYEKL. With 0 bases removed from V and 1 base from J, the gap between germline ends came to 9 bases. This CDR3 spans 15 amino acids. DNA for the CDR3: TGCGCCAGCAGCCAAGAGGAGAGGGGGAACACTGAAGCTTTCTTT. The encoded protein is CASSQEERGNTEAFF.

CDR3 sequence reads: CASRGAGQGAGQPQHF. DNA of the CDR3: TGTGCCAGCAGGGGAGCGGGACAGGGGGCTGGTCAGCCCCAGCATTTT. The chain is built from TRBV27 and TRBJ1-5; 12 bases are shared with TRBD1. This CDR3 is 16 amino acids long. V lost 6 bases, J lost 6 bases, and 9 bases stayed unmatched. Germline V gene sequence: CDR1 MNHEY, CDR2 SMNVEV (reference sequence).